This T cell receptor (delta chain) was captured by sequencing in a study of γδ T cells in repeated Plasmodium falciparum infection. Findings and limits, study-wide: Over time and infection, Vgamma9/Vdelta2+ repertoires remained highly stable and polyclonal.

A few counts support this clone. Its antigen remains unknown. Translating this DNA gives a protein that differs at residue 8 from the TCRdb one, which belongs to a much larger clone; a read error is likely, and the protein shown is this translation. TCRdb repeated clone calling on the multiplex PCR reads with CATT. The sample holds around 50,000 delta-chain clones; roughly 2% are singletons and the top ten take around 24%. The V gene end was trimmed by 5 bases and the J gene end by 3 bases; junction bases not matched to a gene: 24. There are 21 residues in the CDR3. Per the germline V gene, CDR1 is TSWWSYY and CDR2 is QGS. Vgamma9/Vdelta2+ and Vdelta2-negative gammadelta T cells were flow-sorted from PBMC for bulk sequencing.

J is TRDJ1 and V is TRDV1, with TRDD3 matching over 10 bases. The J gene, not given by TCRdb, was assigned here from a germline match of the nucleotide sequence. The TCR sequence derives from a pool of human donors (malaria-infected and uninfected, not separated). Sequencing used gamma-delta T cells from blood. The CDR3 loop reads CALGKRLPLWGIPMASDKLIF. The CDR3 coding sequence is TGTGCTCTTGGGAAAAGGTTACCACTTTGGGGGATACCCATGGCGTCCGATAAACTCATCTTT.